The 32 T cell receptor beta chains below were found in one sample sequenced in a study of cytomegalovirus exposure and HLA in healthy donors (dated by TCRdb to 2016 to 2017). The method behind the library was the immunoSEQ multiplex PCR assay. A mixture of 60 forward primers for TCR Vbeta segments and 13 reverse primers for TCR Jbeta segments was used in the multiplex PCR. TCRdb limited this immuneACCESS table to in-frame rearrangements with V and J called. A share of clones is missing; checked studies link under half to unresolved V genes, and the rest is unexplained. The sample has roughly 100,000 clones on record, over 9% of them singletons. The top ten clonotypes cover less than 6% of the sample. Sequencing was carried out using PBMCs. The origin of the receptors is a man aged 40-49 years in good health and CMV-seropositive.

This clone was recorded many times. The chain combines TRBV27 with TRBJ2-2; D is unclear. The CDR3 extends over 12 amino acids. The germline V gene encodes CDR1 MNHEY and CDR2 SMNVEV (reference sequence). V lost 7 bases and J 6 bases, leaving 9 bases between the germline ends. CDR3 nucleotide sequence: TGTGCCAGCAAACGCCCAGCCGGGGAGCTGTTTTTT. Its protein is CASKRPAGELFF.

There are a few counts of this clone. The J gene is TRBJ2-3, the V gene TRBV5-1, with 8 bases aligning to TRBD2. The germline V gene encodes CDR1 SGHRS and CDR2 YFSETQ. This CDR3 comprises 16 residues. V was clipped by 4 bases and J by 2 bases; unmatched bases: 9. CDR3 DNA sequence: TGCGCCAGCAGCGTGAGACTAGCGAGGAACACAGATACGCAGTATTTT. Translated: CASSVRLARNTDTQYF.

This chain joins TRBV6-6 and TRBJ2-1, with 11 nucleotides matching TRBD1. The V gene's germline CDR1 is MNHNY and CDR2 SVGAGI (reference sequence). The V and J ends lost 6 bases and 8 bases, in that order; junction bases with no gene match: 9. This CDR3 is built from 15 residues. The CDR3 loop is CASRDRGRLIHEQFF. In DNA, the CDR3 is TGTGCCAGCAGGGACAGGGGGCGCTTAATACATGAGCAGTTCTTC.

V and J are TRBV19 and TRBJ2-7; 10 bases fit TRBD2. CDR1 and CDR2 (germline): LNHDA, SQIVND (reference sequence). CDR3 size: 13 residues. V was clipped by 6 bases and J by 4 bases; unmatched bases: 3. The CDR3, as DNA: TGTGCCAGTAGGTCTAGCGGGAGTTACGAGCAGTACTTC. Encoded protein: CASRSSGSYEQYF. Looking up the rest from reference TRBV19 and TRBJ2-7 gives the full variable domain: DGGITQSPKYLFRKEGQNVTLSCEQNLNHDAMYWYRQDPGQGLRLIYYSQIVNDFQKGDIAEGYSVSREKKESFPLTVTSAQKNPTAFYLCASRSSGSYEQYFGPGTRLTVT.

The genes are TRBV29-1 and TRBJ2-2; perhaps TRBD2 as D (6 bases). The length of the CDR3 is 15 residues. CDR1 is SQVTM and CDR2 is ANQGSEA in the germline V gene. V was cut by 4 bases and J by 4 bases, with 16 bases left in between. The CDR3 loop reads CSVGGGRKGTGELFF. Written as DNA, the CDR3 is TGCAGCGTTGGAGGTGGGAGGAAGGGCACCGGGGAGCTGTTTTTT.

This clone was seen a few times. J is TRBJ2-2 and V is TRBV28; D is undetermined. The V end lost 5 bases, the J end lost 6 bases, and 13 bases lay between the germline ends. Germline CDR1 is MDHEN and CDR2 is SYDVKM. There are 14 residues in the CDR3. CDR3 DNA: TGTGCCAGCAGTCCCCCCCTTAGTGCCGGGGAGCTGTTTTTT. Translating it yields CASSPPLSAGELFF.

This clone was seen more than once but under ten times. The rearrangement uses TRBV7-2 and TRBJ2-7; maybe TRBD1 (6 bases). Germline CDR1 reads SGHTA; CDR2 reads FQGNSA. Trimming left V 5 bases short and J 5 bases short, with 13 bases between. The CDR3 is 13 residues long. The CDR3 protein is CASSRTDGDEQYF. In DNA form, the CDR3 reads TGTGCCAGCAGCCGGACAGATGGGGACGAGCAGTACTTC.

This clone occurred a few times. J is TRBJ2-3 and V is TRBV19; D possibly corresponds to TRBD2 (6 bases). Germline loops: CDR1 LNHDA, CDR2 SQIVND (reference sequence). The germline V and J ends were trimmed by 5 bases and 1 base, with 13 bases remaining between them. The CDR3 extends over 15 amino acids. CDR3 region: CASSLSGRGTDTQYF. CDR3 nucleotides: TGTGCCAGTAGTCTTTCCGGGAGAGGCACAGATACGCAGTATTTT.

This clone was found a few times. The V and J genes are TRBV19 and TRBJ1-5; perhaps TRBD1 as D (6 bases). This CDR3 region has 15 residues. The V end was cut by 5 bases, the J end by 7 bases, with 18 bases between. The V gene's germline CDR1 is LNHDA and CDR2 SQIVND (reference sequence). Here the CDR3 reads CASSSQGPFSQPQHF. CDR3 coding DNA: TGTGCCAGTAGTTCTCAGGGGCCGTTTAGCCAGCCCCAGCATTTT.

This clone was counted many times. The rearrangement joins TRBV2 to TRBJ2-3; weak D call: TRBD2 (6 bases). The CDR3 sequence is 15 residues long. V lost 8 bases to trimming and J lost 0 bases, with 15 bases between them. Germline loops: CDR1 SNHLY, CDR2 FYNNEI. In DNA, the CDR3 is TGTGCCAGCCGGCGCGGGATGAGGAGCACAGATACGCAGTATTTT. It is translated as CASRRGMRSTDTQYF.

This clone was found a few times. V is TRBV9 and J is TRBJ2-3, with 9 bases fitting TRBD2. The CDR3 has 19 residues. The germline V gene encodes CDR1 SGDLS and CDR2 YYNGEE. Trimming removed 2 bases from V and 2 bases from J; junction bases left unmatched: 15. Here the CDR3 reads CASSVGPSGTKGPTDTQYF. CDR3 DNA: TGTGCCAGCAGCGTGGGTCCTAGCGGGACAAAGGGCCCCACAGATACGCAGTATTTT. The complete variable domain, with remaining parts taken from reference TRBV9 and TRBJ2-3, reads DSGVTQTPKHLITATGQRVTLRCSPRSGDLSVYWYQQSLDQGLQFLIQYYNGEERAKGNILERFSAQQFPDLHSELNLSSLELGDSALYFCASSVGPSGTKGPTDTQYFGPGTRLTVL.

The sample holds a few counts of this clone. V gene TRBV6-6 combines with J gene TRBJ1-2; D not certain. V gave up 5 bases and J gave up 3 bases, with 10 bases separating them. The CDR3 extends over 13 amino acids. Germline values: CDR1 MNHNY, CDR2 SVGAGI (reference sequence). The chain's CDR3 is CASSEGRDYGYTF. CDR3 nucleotides: TGTGCCAGCAGTGAGGGAAGAGACTATGGCTACACCTTC.

This clone was seen a few times. This sequence joins TRBV4-2 and TRBJ2-5; 11 bases are a match to TRBD2. The CDR3 totals 16 residues. Germline CDR1 reads LGHNA; CDR2 reads YNFKEQ. Trimming took 0 bases from V and 7 from J; bases not matched to a gene: 7. Here the CDR3 reads CASSQELAGGPGTQYF. In DNA form, the CDR3 reads TGTGCCAGCAGCCAAGAGTTAGCGGGAGGGCCTGGGACCCAGTACTTC.

This clone was seen more than once but under ten times. The chain uses TRBV7-9 and TRBJ1-4, with D possibly matching TRBD1 (6 bases). The germline V gene encodes CDR1 SEHNR and CDR2 FQNEAQ (reference sequence). V was shortened by 2 bases and J by 3 bases, with 7 bases between the two germline ends. The CDR3 extends over 14 amino acids. The CDR3 here is CASSLPGANEKLFF. CDR3 DNA sequence: TGTGCCAGCAGCTTACCAGGGGCTAATGAAAAACTGTTTTTT.

This rearrangement joins TRBV29-1 to TRBJ2-5; a possible D gene is TRBD1 (7 bases). The J call may be wrong; the DNA end is better matched by TRBJ2-7. The CDR3 consists of 12 residues. Germline values: CDR1 SQVTM, CDR2 ANQGSEA. The CDR3, as DNA: TGCAGCGTTGGGAGGGACAGCTACGAGCAGTACTTC. It translates to CSVGRDSYEQYF.

This clone came up a few times. The gene calls are TRBV27 and TRBJ1-2; D call uncertain. V lost 4 bases to trimming and J lost 0 bases, with 12 bases between them. Germline V gives CDR1 MNHEY, CDR2 SMNVEV (reference sequence). The CDR3 sequence is 15 residues long. CDR3 bases: TGTGCCAGCAGTTCCGCACCAACAACTAACTATGGCTACACCTTC. The encoded protein is CASSSAPTTNYGYTF.

The chain recombines TRBV29-1 with TRBJ1-2; no definite D call. The CDR3 has 11 amino acids. The germline V gene encodes CDR1 SQVTM and CDR2 ANQGSEA. Between the trimmed V and J ends, which lost 7 bases and 3 bases, there was a span of 9 bases. CDR3 nucleotides: TGCAGCGCCGGGAGGGACTATGGCTACACCTTC. Translating gives CSAGRDYGYTF.

This clone was observed at least ten times. The gene calls are TRBV11-3 and TRBJ1-1; TRBD1 aligns across 9 bases. CDR3 length: 13 residues. The germline CDR1 and CDR2 sequences are SGHNT and YENEEA. With V trimmed by 3 bases and J by 6 bases, 2 bases remained unmatched. CDR3 bases: TGTGCCAGCAGCTTGGACAGGGGATCTGAAGCTTTCTTT. Encoded protein: CASSLDRGSEAFF.

This clone was seen a few times. The rearrangement uses TRBV5-1 and TRBJ2-2; 7 bases line up with TRBD2. The CDR3 extends over 17 amino acids. Unmatched junction bases numbered 8, after V lost 0 bases and J lost 3 bases. CDR1 is SGHRS and CDR2 is YFSETQ in the germline V gene. The CDR3: CASSLGGAGVYTGELFF. The CDR3 coding sequence is TGCGCCAGCAGCTTGGGTGGCGCGGGAGTCTACACCGGGGAGCTGTTTTTT.

In its sample, this clone was seen a few times. CDR3 DNA sequence: TGTGCCTGGGGTATGGGACTGAACTACGAGCAGTACTTC. This sequence encodes CAWGMGLNYEQYF. The chain employs TRBV30 and TRBJ2-7; maybe TRBD2 (6 bases). The CDR3 runs to 13 residues. Trimming took 5 bases from V and 3 from J, leaving 14 bases between them. Looked up from germline, CDR1 is GTSNPN and CDR2 is SVGIG (reference sequence).

This clone came up a few times. The chain is built from TRBV4-1 and TRBJ2-1; 7 bases are shared with TRBD2. Germline values: CDR1 MGHRA, CDR2 YSYEKL. This CDR3 comprises 17 residues. Trimming took 3 bases from V and 2 from J; bases not matched to a gene: 10. This CDR3 reads CASSQGRVVDPYNEQFF. The DNA of the CDR3 is TGCGCCAGCAGCCAGGGGAGGGTTGTAGACCCCTACAATGAGCAGTTCTTC.

Only a few counts were recorded for this clone. The chain uses TRBV30 and TRBJ2-3; 9 bases are shared with TRBD2. Trimming at V came to 5 bases and at J to 6 bases, leaving 12 bases not matched to a gene. Germline CDR1 is GTSNPN and CDR2 is SVGIG (reference sequence). The CDR3 is 15 amino acids. The CDR3 sequence is CAWGAGGRELDTQYF. As DNA, the CDR3 is TGTGCCTGGGGAGCGGGAGGCAGGGAATTGGATACGCAGTATTTT.

The chain joins TRBV18 to TRBJ2-5, with 9 bases that match TRBD1. CDR1 KGHSH and CDR2 LQKENI come from the germline V gene. Trimming cost V 5 bases and J 2 bases; bases outside gene matches: 6. CDR3 size: 15 residues. CDR3 residues: CASSIVDRGQETQYF. The DNA for the CDR3 is TGTGCCAGCTCAATAGTGGACAGGGGACAAGAGACCCAGTACTTC.

J is TRBJ1-5 and V is TRBV19, with D perhaps matching TRBD1 (6 bases). Germline CDR1 is LNHDA and CDR2 is SQIVND (reference sequence). The CDR3 runs 14 residues. V was clipped by 1 base and J by 6 bases, with 10 bases between them. CDR3 sequence reads: CASSIVGGLQPQHF. CDR3 coding DNA: TGTGCCAGTAGTATAGTCGGGGGGCTTCAGCCCCAGCATTTT.

This clone was detected once. The V call is TRBV6-5, the J call TRBJ2-7, with 8 bases identical to TRBD2. The CDR3 spans 15 residues. Germline trimming cut 6 bases from V and 0 bases from J; bases unmatched to any gene: 7. Germline CDR1 reads MNHEY; CDR2 reads SVGAGI. The DNA for the CDR3 is TGTGCCAGCAGATCCGGACTAGCAAACTCCTACGAGCAGTACTTC. The encoded protein is CASRSGLANSYEQYF.

The chain uses TRBV10-3 and TRBJ2-5, with D maybe TRBD1 (6 bases). The DNA matches TRBJ2-7 better at its end, which makes the J call doubtful. Germline CDR1 is ENHRY and CDR2 is SYGVKD. The CDR3 contains 14 residues. The CDR3 sequence: CAISENRATYEQYF. The CDR3, as DNA: TGTGCCATCAGTGAAAACAGGGCAACCTACGAGCAGTACTTC.

The chain carries TRBV11-2 and TRBJ2-1; 8 bases are shared with TRBD2. The CDR3 extends over 17 amino acids. The V and J ends lost 3 bases and 3 bases, in that order; junction bases with no gene match: 10. The germline CDR1 and CDR2 sequences are SGHAT and FQNNGV. CDR3 DNA sequence: TGTGCCAGCAGCTTTGGTCTAGGAGCGGGAGTCTACAATGAGCAGTTCTTC. Protein product: CASSFGLGAGVYNEQFF.

V gene TRBV5-1 combines with J gene TRBJ1-4; D is possibly TRBD1 (5 bases). From germline, CDR1 is SGHRS and CDR2 YFSETQ. V lost 5 bases to trimming and J lost 0 bases, with 11 bases between them. This CDR3 has 15 amino acids. The CDR3 nucleotides read TGCGCCAGCAGGCGGGACCGACCAACTAATGAAAAACTGTTTTTT. This translates into CASRRDRPTNEKLFF. Based on the CDR3 plus reference TRBV5-1 and TRBJ1-4, the full variable domain is KAGVTQTPRYLIKTRGQQVTLSCSPISGHRSVSWYQQTPGQGLQFLFEYFSETQRNKGNFPGRFSGRQFSNSRSEMNVSTLELGDSALYLCASRRDRPTNEKLFFGSGTQLSVL.

The table lists this clone with a few counts. V usage is TRBV7-9 and J usage is TRBJ1-1; D is perhaps TRBD1 (6 bases). CDR3 length: 13 amino acids. V was trimmed by 10 bases and J by 4 bases, leaving 16 bases between them. The V gene's germline CDR1 is SEHNR and CDR2 FQNEAQ (reference sequence). CDR3 bases: TGTGCCACCCGGACAGATTTAAGCACTGAAGCTTTCTTT. It is translated as CATRTDLSTEAFF. The full variable domain, rest sourced from reference TRBV7-9 and TRBJ1-1, is DTGVSQNPRHKITKRGQNVTFRCDPISEHNRLYWYRQTLGQGPEFLTYFQNEAQLEKSRLLSDRFSAERPKGSFSTLEIQRTEQGDSAMYLCATRTDLSTEAFFGQGTRLTVV.

The gene calls are TRBV9 and TRBJ2-1; 8 bases are shared with TRBD2. The CDR3 covers 14 residues. V shed 5 bases and J 5 bases; nucleotides not matched to a gene: 6. Germline CDR1 and CDR2: SGDLS and YYNGEE. The CDR3, as DNA: TGTGCCAGCAGTTTTCAAGCGGGAGACAATGAGCAGTTCTTC. It encodes CASSFQAGDNEQFF.

This clone was counted only a few times. The chain joins TRBV30 to TRBJ1-1, with D possibly being TRBD1 (5 bases). Germline CDR1 is GTSNPN and CDR2 is SVGIG (reference sequence). This CDR3 contains 17 residues. V lost 1 base to trimming and J lost 4 bases, with 22 bases between them. The CDR3 DNA is TGTGCCTGGAGTGGCGACAAAGTTGGTTACGGGGGCACTGAAGCTTTCTTT. As protein: CAWSGDKVGYGGTEAFF.

With respect to this clone: The sample carries other DNA sequences with the same CDR3. The chain carries TRBV5-1 and TRBJ1-1; D perhaps matches TRBD1 (5 bases). Germline assignment: CDR1 SGHRS and CDR2 YFSETQ. The CDR3 spans 13 residues. V was clipped by 4 bases and J by 1 base, with 8 bases between them. The CDR3, as DNA: TGCGCCAGCAGCCCGCAGGGGAACACTGAAGCTTTCTTT. Encoded protein: CASSPQGNTEAFF.